The rows below give T cell receptor beta chains drawn from one sample of a study of beta chain features in type 1 diabetes. Sequenced by immunoSEQ multiplex PCR; TCRdb stores in-frame clones only, minus some. The sample has about 350,000 clones; 20% are singletons. Sequenced input: naive CD4+ T cells from blood. These receptors originate from a woman younger than 35 in good health. Both conserved end residues are trimmed from each CDR3.

V	J	CDR3
TRBV9	TRBJ1-6	ASSVDGREGSPLH
TRBV5-1	TRBJ2-2	ASSFGQNPGELF
TRBV7-2	TRBJ2-2	ASSSRTSGGAGELF
TRBV6-5	TRBJ2-2	ASSYSGRKGTGELF
TRBV4-1	TRBJ2-5	ASSRPGGARETQY
TRBV14	TRBJ1-1	ASSQALYTEAF
TRBV5-1	TRBJ2-7	ASSLTGTGAYEQY
TRBV4-1	TRBJ2-7	ASSQVAGPTYEQY
TRBV4-3	TRBJ1-1	ASSPTPNTEAF
TRBV30	TRBJ1-2	AWSVLLANGYT
TRBV7-9	TRBJ2-6	ASSPPGLAGGSGANVLT
TRBV10-3	TRBJ2-7	AISDWTSGSSYEQY
TRBV7-8	TRBJ1-1	ASRQRQGDTEAF
TRBV7-2	TRBJ1-5	ASSLYNQPQH
TRBV19	TRBJ2-4	ARRQGEVKNIQY
TRBV15	TRBJ2-7	ATSREGVEQY
TRBV6-1	TRBJ1-2	ASSEGRVGAGGYT
TRBV4-1	TRBJ2-1	ASSQTGKESRGGSREQF
TRBV2	TRBJ2-7	ASSDRLAGVYEQY
TRBV5-1	TRBJ2-2	ASSATSGRAGGELF
TRBV9	TRBJ2-2	ASSPRTGTVTGELF
TRBV23-1	TRBJ2-5	ASSQSATDCQETQY
TRBV30	TRBJ1-1	ASTGQMNTEAF
TRBV4-3	TRBJ2-7	ASSQDLGTSSYEQY
TRBV18	TRBJ2-7	ASSPGQTTVEQY
TRBV4-2	TRBJ2-7	ASSQEGLAYEQY
TRBV2	TRBJ2-1	ASSGLAGRSYNEQF
TRBV19	TRBJ2-2	ASTTAPRLATGELF
TRBV11-1	TRBJ2-7	ASSLAASGYEQY
TRBV5-4	TRBJ2-1	ASSPGGAGGTNEQF
TRBV7-3	TRBJ2-1	ASSNGQGNEQF
TRBV7-2	TRBJ2-2	ASTFGGVETGELF
TRBV4-1	TRBJ2-7	ASSLQGNGNEQY
TRBV18	TRBJ1-1	ASSPPTTGEAF
TRBV11-2	TRBJ2-1	ASSQRTSGTYNEQF
TRBV13	TRBJ1-2	ASSTWTAYNYGYT